This T cell receptor (beta chain) was identified during a study of T cells in Graves' hyperthyroidism and ophthalmopathy. Notes on the study in general: The model forecast ophthalmopathy, anticipating it by a median around 6.5 months before onset. In the blood, most expanded thyroid clonotypes above 0.001 appeared as well.

This clonotype was counted ten times or more. Its specificity is unknown. At one of its ends the junction is not consistent with the germline gene, which may arise from a read error. Stable hyperthyroidism: no ophthalmopathy progression over 18 months of follow-up. Researchers barred patients who had uncontrolled infection, other autoimmune disease, pregnancy or lactation. Authors of the study amplified TCR beta CDR3 regions from RNA transcripts. During a first-round RT-PCR of the TCR CDR3, the HTBI primer set was used. TCRdb re-derived calls from the multiplex PCR reads in MiXCR, one entry per CDR3 protein. The sample carries about 760,000 distinct CDR3 sequences, approximately 36% recorded once. CDR3 length equals 15 residues. In germline, CDR1 is ENHRY, CDR2 SYGVKD.

This sequence was found in a woman aged 40 to 50 with Graves' hyperthyroidism. The sequenced material came from blood. The chain is built from TRBV10-3 and TRBJ1-5; no clear D. CDR3 nucleotides: TGTGCCAGCAGTGAAGTCGGACGGTCCAATCAGCCCCAGCATTTT. Translating gives CASSEVGRSNQPQHF.